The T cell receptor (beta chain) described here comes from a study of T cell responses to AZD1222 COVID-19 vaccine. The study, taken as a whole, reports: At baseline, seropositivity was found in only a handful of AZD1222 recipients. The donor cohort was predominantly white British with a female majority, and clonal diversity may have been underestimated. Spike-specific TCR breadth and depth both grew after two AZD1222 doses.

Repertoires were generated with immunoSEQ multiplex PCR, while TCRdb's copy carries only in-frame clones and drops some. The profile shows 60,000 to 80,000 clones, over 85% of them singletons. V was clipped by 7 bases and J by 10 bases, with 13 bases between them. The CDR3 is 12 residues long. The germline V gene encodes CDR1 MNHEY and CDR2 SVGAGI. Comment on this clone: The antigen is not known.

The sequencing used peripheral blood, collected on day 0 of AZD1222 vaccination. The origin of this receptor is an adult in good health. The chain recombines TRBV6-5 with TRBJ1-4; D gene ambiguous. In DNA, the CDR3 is TGTGCCAGCAAGGCCAGCTCAGGAAAACTGTTTTTT. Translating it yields CASKASSGKLFF.